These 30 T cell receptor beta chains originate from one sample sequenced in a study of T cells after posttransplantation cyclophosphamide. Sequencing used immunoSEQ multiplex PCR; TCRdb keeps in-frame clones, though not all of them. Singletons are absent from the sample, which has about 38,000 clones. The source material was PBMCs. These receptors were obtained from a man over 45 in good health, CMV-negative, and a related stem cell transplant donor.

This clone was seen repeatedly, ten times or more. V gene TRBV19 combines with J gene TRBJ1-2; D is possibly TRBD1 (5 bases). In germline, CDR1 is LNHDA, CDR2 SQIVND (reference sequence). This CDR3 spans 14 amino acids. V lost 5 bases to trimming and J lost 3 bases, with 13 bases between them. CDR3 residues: CASSPRQSYYGYTF. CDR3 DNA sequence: TGTGCCAGTAGTCCTCGACAGAGCTACTATGGCTACACCTTC. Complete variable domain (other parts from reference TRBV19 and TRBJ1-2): DGGITQSPKYLFRKEGQNVTLSCEQNLNHDAMYWYRQDPGQGLRLIYYSQIVNDFQKGDIAEGYSVSREKKESFPLTVTSAQKNPTAFYLCASSPRQSYYGYTFGSGTRLTVV.

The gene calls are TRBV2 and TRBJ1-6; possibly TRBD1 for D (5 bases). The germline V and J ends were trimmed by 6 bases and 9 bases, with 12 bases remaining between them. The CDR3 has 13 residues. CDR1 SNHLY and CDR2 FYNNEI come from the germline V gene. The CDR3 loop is CASRGDGSSPLHF. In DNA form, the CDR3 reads TGTGCCAGCAGGGGGGACGGGAGTTCACCCCTCCACTTT.

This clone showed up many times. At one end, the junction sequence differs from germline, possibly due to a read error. Here the CDR3 reads CASNEDRRNQPQHF. The CDR3 region has the DNA TGTGCCAGCAATGAAGACAGGCGCAATCAGCCCCAGCATTTT. V is TRBV2 and J is TRBJ1-5, with D tentatively TRBD1 (6 bases). This CDR3 comprises 14 residues. The V gene's germline CDR1 is SNHLY and CDR2 FYNNEI.

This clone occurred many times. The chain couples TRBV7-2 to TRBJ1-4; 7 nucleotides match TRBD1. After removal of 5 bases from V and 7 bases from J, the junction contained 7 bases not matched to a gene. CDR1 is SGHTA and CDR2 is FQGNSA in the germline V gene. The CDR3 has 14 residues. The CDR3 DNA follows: TGTGCCAGCAGCCAAAGGGGGCTCGGTGAAAAACTGTTTTTT. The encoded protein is CASSQRGLGEKLFF.

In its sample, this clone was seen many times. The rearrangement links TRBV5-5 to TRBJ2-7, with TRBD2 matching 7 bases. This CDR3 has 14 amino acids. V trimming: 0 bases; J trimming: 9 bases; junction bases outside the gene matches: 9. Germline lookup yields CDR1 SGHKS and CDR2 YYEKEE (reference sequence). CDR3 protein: CASSLEGGRLSQYF. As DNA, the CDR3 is TGTGCCAGCAGCTTGGAGGGCGGGAGACTATCGCAGTACTTC.

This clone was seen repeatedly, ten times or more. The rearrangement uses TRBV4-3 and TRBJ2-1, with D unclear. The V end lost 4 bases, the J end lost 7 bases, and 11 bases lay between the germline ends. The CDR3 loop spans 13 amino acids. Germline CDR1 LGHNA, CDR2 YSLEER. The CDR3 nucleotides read TGCGCCAGCAGCCGGAGTACTTTAAATGAGCAGTTCTTC. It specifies CASSRSTLNEQFF.

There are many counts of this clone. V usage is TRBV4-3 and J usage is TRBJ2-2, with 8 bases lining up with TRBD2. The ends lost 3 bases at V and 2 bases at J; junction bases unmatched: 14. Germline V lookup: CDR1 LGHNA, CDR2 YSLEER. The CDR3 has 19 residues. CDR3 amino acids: CASSQPGGSGAINTGELFF. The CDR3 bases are TGCGCCAGCAGCCAGCCTGGCGGTAGCGGGGCAATCAACACCGGGGAGCTGTTTTTT.

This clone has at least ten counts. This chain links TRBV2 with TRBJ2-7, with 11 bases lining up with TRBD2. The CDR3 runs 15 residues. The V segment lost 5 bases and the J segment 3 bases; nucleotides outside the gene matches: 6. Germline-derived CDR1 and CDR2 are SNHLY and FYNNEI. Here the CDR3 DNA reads TGTGCCAGCAGTCCACTAGCGGGAGTGGTCTACGAGCAGTACTTC. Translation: CASSPLAGVVYEQYF.

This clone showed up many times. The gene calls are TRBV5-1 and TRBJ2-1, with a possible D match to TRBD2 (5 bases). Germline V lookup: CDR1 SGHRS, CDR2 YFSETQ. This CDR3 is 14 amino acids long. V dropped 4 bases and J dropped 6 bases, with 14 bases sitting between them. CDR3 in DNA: TGCGCCAGCAGCCCGGGGTCCCTAATCAATGAGCAGTTCTTC. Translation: CASSPGSLINEQFF.

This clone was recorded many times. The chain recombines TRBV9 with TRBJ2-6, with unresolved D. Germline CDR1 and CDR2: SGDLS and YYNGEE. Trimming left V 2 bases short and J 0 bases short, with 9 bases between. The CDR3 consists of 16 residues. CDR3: CASSVGGHSGANVLTF. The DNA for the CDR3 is TGTGCCAGCAGCGTTGGCGGCCACTCTGGGGCCAACGTCCTGACTTTC.

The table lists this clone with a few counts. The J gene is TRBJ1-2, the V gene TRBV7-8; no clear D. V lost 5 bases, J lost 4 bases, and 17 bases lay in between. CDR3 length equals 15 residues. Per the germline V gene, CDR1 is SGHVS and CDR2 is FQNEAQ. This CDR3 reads CASSPWSGSPYGYTF. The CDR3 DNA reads TGTGCCAGCAGCCCTTGGTCGGGGTCCCCCTATGGCTACACCTTC.

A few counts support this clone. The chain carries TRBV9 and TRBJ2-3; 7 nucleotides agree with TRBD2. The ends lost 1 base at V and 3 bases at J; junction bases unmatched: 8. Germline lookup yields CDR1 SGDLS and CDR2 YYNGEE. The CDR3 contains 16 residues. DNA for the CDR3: TGTGCCAGCAGCGTATCGGGGCGGGGGACGACAGATACGCAGTATTTT. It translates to CASSVSGRGTTDTQYF.

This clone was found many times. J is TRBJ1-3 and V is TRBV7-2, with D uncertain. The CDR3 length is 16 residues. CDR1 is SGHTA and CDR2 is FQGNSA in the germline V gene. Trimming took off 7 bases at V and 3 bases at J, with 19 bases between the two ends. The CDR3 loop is CASNLRAGTGGNTIYF. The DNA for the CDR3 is TGTGCCAGCAACCTAAGGGCGGGAACGGGTGGAAACACCATATATTTT.

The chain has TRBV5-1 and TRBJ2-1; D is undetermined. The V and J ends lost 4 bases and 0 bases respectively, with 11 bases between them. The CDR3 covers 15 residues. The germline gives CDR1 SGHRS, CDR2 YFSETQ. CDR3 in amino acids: CASSDLRSSYNEQFF. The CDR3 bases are TGCGCCAGCAGCGACCTCCGGAGCTCCTACAATGAGCAGTTCTTC.

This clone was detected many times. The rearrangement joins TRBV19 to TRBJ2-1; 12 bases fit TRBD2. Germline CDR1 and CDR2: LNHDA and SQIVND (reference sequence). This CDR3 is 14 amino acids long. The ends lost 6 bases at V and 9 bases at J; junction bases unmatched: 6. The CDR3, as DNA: TGTGCCAGTAGCCTAGCGGGAGGGCCGGGTGAGCAGTTCTTC. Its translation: CASSLAGGPGEQFF.

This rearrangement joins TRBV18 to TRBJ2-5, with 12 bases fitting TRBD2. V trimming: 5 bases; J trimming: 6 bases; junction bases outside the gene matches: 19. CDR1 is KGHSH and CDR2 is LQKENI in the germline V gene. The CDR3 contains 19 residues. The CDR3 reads CASSANGELAGGPVQTQYF. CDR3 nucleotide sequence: TGTGCCAGCTCAGCCAACGGGGAACTAGCGGGGGGCCCTGTACAGACCCAGTACTTC.

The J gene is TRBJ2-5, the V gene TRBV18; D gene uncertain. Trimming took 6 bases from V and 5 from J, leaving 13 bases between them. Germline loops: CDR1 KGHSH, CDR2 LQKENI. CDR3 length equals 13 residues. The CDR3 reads CASSPTPGETQYF. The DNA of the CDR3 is TGTGCCAGCTCCCCTACCCCCGGGGAGACCCAGTACTTC. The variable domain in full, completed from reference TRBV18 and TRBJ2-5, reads NAGVMQNPRHLVRRRGQEARLRCSPMKGHSHVYWYRQLPEEGLKFMVYLQKENIIDESGMPKERFSAEFPKEGPSILRIQQVVRGDSAAYFCASSPTPGETQYFGPGTRLLVL.

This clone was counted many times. CDR3 sequence: CASRRGQGIHEQYF. Here the CDR3 DNA reads TGTGCCAGTCGTCGGGGACAGGGGATCCACGAGCAGTACTTC. This chain connects TRBV6-5 to TRBJ2-7, with 10 nucleotides matching TRBD1. With 9 bases clipped from V and 5 bases from J, the junction kept 10 bases outside the gene matches. Germline loops: CDR1 MNHEY, CDR2 SVGAGI. The CDR3 sequence is 14 residues long.

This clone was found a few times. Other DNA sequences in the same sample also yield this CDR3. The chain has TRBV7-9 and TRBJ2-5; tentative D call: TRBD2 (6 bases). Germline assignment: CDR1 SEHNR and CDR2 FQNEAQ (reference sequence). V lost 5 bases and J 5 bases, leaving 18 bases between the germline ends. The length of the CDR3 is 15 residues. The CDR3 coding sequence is TGTGCCAGCAGCGCGGGACGAAGTGCGGCGGAGACCCAGTACTTC. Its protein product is CASSAGRSAAETQYF. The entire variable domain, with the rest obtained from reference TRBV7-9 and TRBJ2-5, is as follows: DTGVSQNPRHKITKRGQNVTFRCDPISEHNRLYWYRQTLGQGPEFLTYFQNEAQLEKSRLLSDRFSAERPKGSFSTLEIQRTEQGDSAMYLCASSAGRSAAETQYFGPGTRLLVL.

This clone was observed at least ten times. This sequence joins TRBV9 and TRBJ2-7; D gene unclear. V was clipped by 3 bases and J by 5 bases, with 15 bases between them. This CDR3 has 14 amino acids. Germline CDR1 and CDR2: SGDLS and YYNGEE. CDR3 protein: CASSEIGIEDEQYF. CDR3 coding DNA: TGTGCCAGCAGCGAGATAGGCATTGAGGACGAGCAGTACTTC.

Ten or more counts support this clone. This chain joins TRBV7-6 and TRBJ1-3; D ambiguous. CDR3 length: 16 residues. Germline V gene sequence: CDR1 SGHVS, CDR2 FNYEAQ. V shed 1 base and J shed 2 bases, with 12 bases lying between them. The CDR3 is CASSLGLAGAGNTIYF. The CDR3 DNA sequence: TGTGCCAGCAGCTTAGGGCTGGCAGGTGCTGGAAACACCATATATTTT. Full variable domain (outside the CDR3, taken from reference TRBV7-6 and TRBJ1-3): GAGVSQSPRYKVTKRGQDVALRCDPISGHVSLYWYRQALGQGPEFLTYFNYEAQQDKSGLPNDRFSAERPEGSISTLTIQRTEQRDSAMYRCASSLGLAGAGNTIYFGEGSWLTVV.

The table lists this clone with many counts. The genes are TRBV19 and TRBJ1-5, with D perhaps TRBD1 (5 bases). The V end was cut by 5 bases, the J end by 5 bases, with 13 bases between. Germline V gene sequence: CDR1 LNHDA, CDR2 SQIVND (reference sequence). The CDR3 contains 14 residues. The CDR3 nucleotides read TGTGCCAGTAGTCCCCGAAGGGGCGATCAGCCCCAGCATTTT. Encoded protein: CASSPRRGDQPQHF.

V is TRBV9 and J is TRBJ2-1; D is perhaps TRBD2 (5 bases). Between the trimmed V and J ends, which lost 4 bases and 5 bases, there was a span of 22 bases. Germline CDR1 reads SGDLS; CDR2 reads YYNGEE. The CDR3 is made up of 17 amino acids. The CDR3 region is CASSTYIRGEGDNEQFF. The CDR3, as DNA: TGTGCCAGCAGCACATATATACGGGGAGAGGGAGACAATGAGCAGTTCTTC.

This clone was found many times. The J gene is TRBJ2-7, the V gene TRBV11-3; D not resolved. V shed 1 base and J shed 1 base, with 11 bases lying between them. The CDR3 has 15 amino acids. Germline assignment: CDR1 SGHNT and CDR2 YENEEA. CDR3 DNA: TGTGCCAGCAGCTTAGGTCCAGTCCCATCCTACGAGCAGTACTTC. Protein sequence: CASSLGPVPSYEQYF.

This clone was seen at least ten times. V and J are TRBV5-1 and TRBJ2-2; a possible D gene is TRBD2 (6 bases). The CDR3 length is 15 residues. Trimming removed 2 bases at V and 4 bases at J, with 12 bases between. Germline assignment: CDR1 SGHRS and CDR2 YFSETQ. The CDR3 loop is CASSFSRGGTGELFF. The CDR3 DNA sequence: TGCGCCAGCAGCTTTTCGAGGGGAGGCACCGGGGAGCTGTTTTTT.

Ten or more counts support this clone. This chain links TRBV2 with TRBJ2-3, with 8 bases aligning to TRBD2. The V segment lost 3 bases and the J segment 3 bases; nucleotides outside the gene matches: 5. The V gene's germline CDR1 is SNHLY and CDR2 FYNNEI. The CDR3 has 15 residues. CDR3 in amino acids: CASSDAGGSTDTQYF. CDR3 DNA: TGTGCCAGCAGTGATGCGGGGGGTTCAACAGATACGCAGTATTTT. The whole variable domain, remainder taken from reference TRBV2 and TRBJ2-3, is EPEVTQTPSHQVTQMGQEVILRCVPISNHLYFYWYRQILGQKVEFLVSFYNNEISEKSEIFDDQFSVERPDGSNFTLKIRSTKLEDSAMYFCASSDAGGSTDTQYFGPGTRLTVL.

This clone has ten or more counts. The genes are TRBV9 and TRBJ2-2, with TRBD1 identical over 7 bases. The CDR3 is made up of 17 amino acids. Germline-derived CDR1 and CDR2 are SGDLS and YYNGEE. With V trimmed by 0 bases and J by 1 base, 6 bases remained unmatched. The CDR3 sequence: CASSVVHGTVNTGELFF. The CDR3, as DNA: TGTGCCAGCAGCGTAGTCCATGGGACAGTGAACACCGGGGAGCTGTTTTTT.

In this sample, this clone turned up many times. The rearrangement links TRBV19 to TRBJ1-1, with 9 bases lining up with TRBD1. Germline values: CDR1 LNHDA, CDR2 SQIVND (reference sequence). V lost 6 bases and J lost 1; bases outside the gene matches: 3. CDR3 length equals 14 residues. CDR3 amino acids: CASRDRGGNTEAFF. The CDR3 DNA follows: TGTGCCAGTAGAGACAGGGGGGGGAACACTGAAGCTTTCTTT. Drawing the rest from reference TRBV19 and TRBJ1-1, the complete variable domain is DGGITQSPKYLFRKEGQNVTLSCEQNLNHDAMYWYRQDPGQGLRLIYYSQIVNDFQKGDIAEGYSVSREKKESFPLTVTSAQKNPTAFYLCASRDRGGNTEAFFGQGTRLTVV.

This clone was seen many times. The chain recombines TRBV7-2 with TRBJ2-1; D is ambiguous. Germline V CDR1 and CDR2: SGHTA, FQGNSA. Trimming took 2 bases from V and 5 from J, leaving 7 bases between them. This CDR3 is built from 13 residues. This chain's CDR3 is CASSLSRDNEQFF. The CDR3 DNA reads TGTGCCAGCAGCTTAAGCCGCGACAATGAGCAGTTCTTC.

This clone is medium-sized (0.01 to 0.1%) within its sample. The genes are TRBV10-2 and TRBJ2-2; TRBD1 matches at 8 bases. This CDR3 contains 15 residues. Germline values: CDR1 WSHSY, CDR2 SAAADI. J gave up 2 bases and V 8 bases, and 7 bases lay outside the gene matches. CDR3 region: CASETGAFNTGELFF. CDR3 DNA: TGCGCCAGCGAGACAGGGGCTTTCAACACCGGGGAGCTGTTTTTT.